The clone carrying this T cell receptor beta chain has just a few counts. What it recognizes is unknown. This entry belongs to a study of shared clonotypes between healthy human individuals. V was pared by 7 bases and J by 5 bases, with 12 bases between. This CDR3 is 13 amino acids long. Germline CDR1 and CDR2: ENHRY and SYGVKD. Libraries were prepared by immunoSEQ multiplex PCR; TCRdb keeps only in-frame clonotypes and omits some of them. The sample lists millions of clones; more than 80% were seen once. General observations from the study: Richness estimates generally favored naive over memory subsets. With several donors compared, around 5% of naive CD4 clonotypes were shared. It was only blood that was sampled, and tissue repertoires likely differ.

Sequencing was carried out using naive CD4+ T cells from PBMCs. Stated subset: CD45RA+ positively selected. The receptor was isolated from a man aged 18 to 35 in good health. Some clones in this sample may be carry-over from other donors' samples. This rearrangement joins TRBV10-3 to TRBJ1-5; a weak D match, TRBD1 (5 bases). This chain's CDR3 is CAITGHSDQPQHF. The DNA for the CDR3 is TGTGCCATCACTGGACACTCTGATCAGCCCCAGCATTTT.